The entry below gives a single T cell receptor (beta chain) sequence along with its context. Its antigen is unidentified. The data derive from a study of T cell repertoires in cytomegalovirus infection. The overall study: Matching HLA type and CMV infection were both indicated by public TCR beta signatures. Study-wide points: Cumulated frequencies of public TCR beta families served to identify carriers of CMV plus the relevant HLA. What dominated the ex vivo response were HLA-C-restricted CMV-specific TCR beta clonotypes.

TCRdb redid the calling of the reads with MiXCR, one entry per CDR3 protein. The sample consists of around 740,000 distinct CDR3 sequences, about 40% of them appearing once. Looked up from germline, CDR1 is LNHDA and CDR2 is SQIVND (reference sequence). The CDR3 covers 17 residues. J lost 6 bases, V lost 4 bases, and 14 bases had no gene match. Material for sequencing was PBMCs. The source of this sequence is a human donor in good health (CMV status not recorded). Some clones in this sample may be carry-over from other donors' samples. The genes are TRBV19 and TRBJ1-5; the match to TRBD1 covers 8 bases. DNA of the CDR3: TGTGCCAGTAGTAGTGACAGGGGTTTTGGGATCACTCAGCCCCAGCATTTT. This gives the protein CASSSDRGFGITQPQHF.